The entry below describes one T cell receptor beta chain. Its antigen is not yet known. No much larger clonotype is one base removed from it; base qualities were not supplied. The sample belongs to a study of regulatory T cells in long-lasting Graves disease listed by TCRdb under 2021. Looking at the study overall: Newly diagnosed Graves' disease patients had taken antithyroid drugs for less than 3 months. Patients with persistent Graves' disease were compared with patients with newly diagnosed Graves' disease using TCR sequencing and RNA sequencing of peripheral blood. The study was registered as a clinical trial and conducted in China. A total of about 33 samples were covered by TCR sequencing, comprising approximately 13 persistent and roughly 20 newly diagnosed Graves' disease patients.

The paper's findings and limits, for the study overall: Peripheral blood alone was examined, since thyroid tissue, which constituted the primary lesion, could not be accessed. A larger number of public clonotypes was shared among persistent patients (approximately 2,600) than among newly diagnosed patients (around 970). Persistent disease showed preferential use of TRBV28, TRBJ1-2 and TRBJ2-5, whereas newly diagnosed disease favored TRBV20-1 and TRBJ2-1. Compared with newly diagnosed patients, persistent Graves' disease patients had lower TCR Shannon entropy and fewer highly expanded clones, which suggests clonal expansion. Sequencing and analysis were limited to the TCR beta chain. The small sample size was acknowledged by the authors as a limitation that may reduce accuracy.

Library construction relied on multiplex PCR. The sample was run on an Illumina HiSeq 4000. iRepertoire HTBI primers and Arm-PCR amplification of CDR3 regions were used to construct TCR beta libraries. PCR products were gel purified before sequencing. In the paper's pipeline: Gene usage analysis of CDR3 amino acid clonotypes used the approximately 62 TRBV and around 13 TRBJ segments found across samples. Filtered high-quality paired reads were merged into contigs using COPE and FqMerger. BLAST was used to align contigs to IMGT TRBV, TRBD and TRBJ reference genes, and CDR3 was defined according to IMGT. Clonotypes above 0.1% frequency were classified as highly expanded clones. Repertoire diversity was measured by Shannon entropy, and V-J evenness by the Gini coefficient. A clonotype found in more than one individual was treated as public. TCRdb cleaned the public reads at Q25 with fastp, built clones with MiXCR and kept in-frame beta chains. Rows with one shared CDR3 protein collapse into an entry with the most common genes and DNA. The V and J calls come from TCRdb's annotation, not from the publication. This sample lists hundreds of thousands of distinct CDR3 sequences; 16% were detected once. The ten largest make up approximately 20% of the sample.

The time point label of this sample denotes: newly diagnosed GD, antithyroid drugs for less than 3 months. For both TCR sequencing and RNA sequencing, RNA was extracted from PBMCs using TRIzol. The diagnosis of Graves' disease followed American Thyroid Association guidelines. The patients came from an endocrinology department in Xi'an, China. Each patient gave 9 to 10 milliliters of peripheral blood, collected in an EDTA anticoagulant tube. Ficoll Paque Plus density gradient separation was used to isolate PBMCs, and no further T cell sorting was done. An Agilent 2100 Bioanalyzer and agarose gel were used to assess RNA quality, and a NanoDrop 2000 was used to measure RNA concentration. Based on the germline V gene, the CDR1 and CDR2 sequences are SGDLS and YYNGEE. The CDR3 holds 13 amino acids from the cysteine to the phenylalanine. Left in the record is the CDR3 DNA by itself, 39 bases read in frame from the first base. The junction shows trimming of 2 bases on V and 9 bases on J, plus 12 bases between the germline ends.

These data also featured in a second study, about T cells in Graves' hyperthyroidism and ophthalmopathy. From the second report: Stable Graves' hyperthyroidism was defined as the absence of progression to ophthalmopathy over 18 months of follow-up. The hyperthyroidism patients were between 18 and 65 years old and newly diagnosed, with a disease duration of less than 2 months. Any patient with an uncontrolled infection, another autoimmune disease, pregnancy or lactation was excluded. Diagnoses were established on the basis of clinical symptoms, serum thyroxine and TRAb, thyroid ultrasound, and orbital computed tomography. For the first round of RT-PCR on the TCR CDR3, the HTBI primer set was used together with the Qiagen OneStep RT-PCR kit. Most expanded thyroid clonotypes (frequency above 0.001) were also detected in blood, suggesting blood repertoires may reflect thyroid immune responses. In cross-validation, a model built on a 13 V-J signature told ophthalmopathy apart from stable hyperthyroidism with 87.88% sensitivity and about 81% specificity, and in testing the same model reached 80%/75%. In validation, progression to ophthalmopathy was predicted by the model with nearly 71% sensitivity and around 76% specificity, a median of roughly six months before onset. To identify TCR V-J signatures that set the groups apart, the researchers used a discovery cohort of about a hundred patients, made up of roughly 40 with Graves' ophthalmopathy and about 60 with stable Graves' hyperthyroidism. Prospective prediction of ophthalmopathy was tested in an independent validation cohort consisting of 18 to 20 hyperthyroidism patients and more than 15 patients who later progressed to ophthalmopathy. The 100 or so discovery patients were randomly divided into training and test sets at a 7:3 ratio. In addition, the study compared T-cell repertoires in thyroid tissue and in blood from six Graves' hyperthyroidism patients. Once sampling was done, hyperthyroidism patients were given methimazole at a starting dose of 30 mg daily, whereas ophthalmopathy patients were given high-dose intravenous methylprednisolone. The libraries were constructed in a second round of multiplex PCR and then size-selected and purified. Paired-end sequencing of the libraries was performed with 100 bp reads on an Illumina HiSeq2000. SOAPnuke was used to process the raw data, throwing out any read that contained adapters or uncalled bases, had a mean Phred below 15, or lacked an exact constant-primer or identifier match. COPE v1.2.5 was used to merge high-quality paired reads, and clonotypes were defined as unique nucleotide sequences. Clonotypes were aligned to IMGT TRBV, TRBD and TRBJ reference segments using MiTCR v1.1. The analysis was restricted to V-J combinations with a frequency above 0.0001, which together covered roughly 99% of the repertoires. A TCS score was defined as the ratio between F50 (clonal expansion) and ExV (chaos), using BLOSUM62-based TCRdist between CDR3 peptides within each V-J. Welch's t-statistics and random forest reduced just over 500 V-J features to under 15, which were used in a naive Bayes classifier (R e1071). No statistical method was used to fix the sample size in advance, and group allocation was not hidden from the investigators. The paper reports TCR Vbeta CDR3 sequencing of roughly 140 peripheral blood samples: some 41 ophthalmopathy, around 80 hyperthyroidism and around 17 progressor patients.

The TCR sequence derives from a woman in her 30s with Graves disease. Donor details come from another sample of the same person, matched by shared clones. Specimen: peripheral blood mononuclear cells (PBMCs), collected at new diagnosis, from a patient treated with antithyroid drugs. The rearranged segments are TRBV9 and TRBJ2-1; the D segment cannot be called with confidence. The CDR3 reads as follows: CASSVIRSGEQFF. The DNA sequence reads TGTGCCAGCAGCGTCATCAGATCTGGTGAGCAGTTCTTC.